The source of this T cell receptor (beta chain) is a study of cytomegalovirus exposure and HLA in healthy donors. Germline CDR1 is MNHEY and CDR2 is SMNVEV (reference sequence). The CDR3 extends over 18 amino acids. Trimming cost V 2 bases and J 0 bases, with 18 bases left between them. Sequencing used immunoSEQ multiplex PCR; TCRdb keeps in-frame clones, though not all of them. The sample yields under 300,000 clones, nearly 90% seen once. Sample: PBMCs. The chain recombines TRBV27 with TRBJ2-3, with D uncertain. The origin of this receptor is a woman under 30 in good health and CMV-seronegative. Here the CDR3 DNA reads TGTGCCAGCAGTTTAACCAACTATGTAGCCTCTAGCACAGATACGCAGTATTTT. Protein sequence: CASSLTNYVASSTDTQYF.